This is a list of T cell receptor beta chains from one sample in a study of shared clonotypes between healthy human individuals. Libraries were prepared by immunoSEQ multiplex PCR; TCRdb keeps only in-frame clonotypes and omits some of them. Counted here are around 2.1 million clones, about 92% occurring once; the ten biggest clones make up under 2%. Source material: naive CD8+ T cells from PBMCs. Receptor source: a young man in good health. Some clones in this sample may be carry-over from other donors' samples. Both conserved end residues are part of each CDR3. A D gene is named only where the DNA matches it firmly.

d_call	cdr3_length	v_call	j_call	cdr3_aa	cdr3_nt
-	14	TRBV9	TRBJ2-6	CASSVNPSTNVLTF	TGTGCCAGCAGCGTAAACCCCTCGACCAACGTCCTGACTTTC
-	15	TRBV9	TRBJ2-1	CASSVGRTDPNEQFF	TGTGCCAGCAGCGTAGGTCGGACCGACCCCAATGAGCAGTTCTTC
-	16	TRBV2	TRBJ2-5	CAIKTRDGNYQETQYF	TGTGCCATCAAGACCCGGGACGGAAATTACCAAGAGACCCAGTACTTC
-	15	TRBV11-2	TRBJ2-3	CAGRGGSPSTDTQYF	TGTGCCGGGAGGGGGGGGAGCCCGTCCACAGATACGCAGTATTTT
-	13	TRBV4-2	TRBJ1-5	CASSQDLPQPQHF	TGTGCCAGCAGCCAAGATCTCCCCCAGCCCCAGCATTTT
-	15	TRBV27	TRBJ1-4	CASSTTGVTNEKLFF	TGTGCCAGCAGTACTACCGGTGTTACTAATGAAAAACTGTTTTTT
-	15	TRBV11-1	TRBJ2-7	CASSLARAGTYEQYF	TGTGCCAGCAGCTTAGCGCGCGCAGGAACCTACGAGCAGTACTTC
-	13	TRBV19	TRBJ2-1	CASSPIYSWEQFF	TGTGCCAGTAGTCCCATTTATAGCTGGGAGCAGTTCTTC
-	13	TRBV14	TRBJ2-4	CASSQGGRNIQYF	TGTGCCAGCAGCCAAGGAGGGAGGAACATTCAGTACTTC
-	13	TRBV29-1	TRBJ2-1	CSVRYFSNNEQFF	TGCAGCGTACGTTACTTTTCGAACAATGAGCAGTTCTTC